This T cell receptor (beta chain) originates from a study of cytomegalovirus exposure and HLA in healthy donors (dated by TCRdb to 2016 to 2017). Broadly, across the study: In an earlier analysis of 550 to 750 of the donors, approximately 260 Gb of sequence data and 117 million unique TCR beta sequences from 180 million or so T cells were reported. About five DR-DQ haplotypes were treated as single units for association and clustering because of strong linkage in the cohort. Donor age, sex, ethnicity and CMV serostatus were compiled together with the repertoire data. The genetic ancestry cluster associated with self-reported Caucasian donors included about four fifths of the 398 genotyped donors. A later genetic analysis took genome-wide SNP genotypes for about 55% of the 666 donors and used that subset as a discovery cohort. High-throughput TCR immunosequencing, statistical association of individual TCRs with disease status, and machine learning were combined to predict cytomegalovirus infection status. Across 300 to 400 genotyped donors of the cohort, an average of approximately 240,000 unique TCR beta nucleotide sequences per donor were sequenced, and approximately 19% of those sequences were non-productive. HLA typing covered class I and class II loci at four-digit resolution. All discovery cohort repertoires had been generated using a single sequencing platform. The number of typed donors differed by locus: roughly 620-630 for A, B, C, DRB1 and DQB1; 500 to 550 for DQA1; 606 for DPA1; and roughly 450 for DPB1. In addition to the first cohort of 650 to 800 subjects, a separate validation cohort of 130 or so different subjects was used. To study patterns of TCR occurrence, a later analysis re-analyzed previously published TCR beta repertoires from 550 to 800 donors and added high-resolution HLA genotyping. Using immunosequencing, the study profiled T cell repertoires from around 680 subjects and related those repertoires to cytomegalovirus serostatus. The study was designed to test whether signatures of past pathogen exposure could be identified by cataloging public T cell receptors. An earlier analysis of several hundred of the donors used high-throughput TCR beta sequencing to judge whether each TCR beta V gene segment behaved as functional or pseudogenic. Rather than using new phenotypic data, the later analysis identified candidate immune exposures from TCR beta sequences and from how often those sequences occurred across donors. Roughly 300 gigabases of sequencing data and approximately 80 million unique TCR sequences were included in an early release covering 500 to 750 HLA-typed donors.

The cohort was made up of roughly 670 healthy bone marrow donors. At the time of sampling, all cohort members were nominally healthy, though unrecorded immune exposures were likely present. The donor tested CMV seronegative, placing the donor among the roughly 340 seronegative members of the cohort. Every donor gave a peripheral blood sample, and the peripheral blood mononuclear cells from that sample were used for TCR beta sequencing. The Qiagen DNeasy Blood Extraction Kit was used to extract genomic DNA from the blood cell samples. The method behind the library was the immunoSEQ multiplex PCR assay. For the multiplex PCR, a mixture combining 60 forward primers for TCR Vbeta segments and 13 reverse primers for TCR Jbeta segments was used. A multiplex PCR assay on genomic DNA amplified the CDR3 region of rearranged TCR beta genes. Amplified TCR beta libraries were sequenced as 87-base-pair reads on the Illumina HiSeq System. Under the source paper's analysis protocol: Across the 640 or so repertoires, a later analysis counted 75 million to 90 million unique TCR beta chains, approximately 12 million of which were shared by at least two donors. Raw reads were error-corrected and collapsed into unique sequences by a nearest-neighbor algorithm in which closely related sequences were merged to remove PCR and sequencing errors. V, D and J gene segments were assigned by aligning CDR3 sequences to IMGT reference sequences. For a sequence to be retained, a match of at least six nucleotides was required to both a V gene segment and a J gene segment. A rearrangement counted as productive if the CDR3 had no stop codons and remained in frame with V and J, and every other rearrangement counted as non-productive. CDR3 was defined according to IMGT convention as the region running from the second conserved V-encoded cysteine to the conserved J-encoded phenylalanine. Sequences without an unambiguous match to a single V gene segment were excluded from the earlier analysis of 587 of the donors. An earlier analysis of several hundred of the donors called V segments functional above 56.7% productive rearrangements and segregating when the between-donor standard deviation exceeded 5%. A statistical classification framework was built for diagnosing cytomegalovirus status from the catalog of TCR beta chain sequences. In a later analysis, V and J genes were assigned by comparing TCR nucleotide sequences against IMGT/GENE-DB human TR gene sequences. The TCRdist pipeline was used in a later analysis to assign CDR3 sequences and most-parsimonious VDJ recombination scenarios. A later analysis defined each TCR beta chain by its CDR3 amino acid sequence plus V-gene family, and excluded reads lacking a unique V-gene family. To address suspected cross-contamination and a sequencing artifact, a later analysis removed approximately 590 highly shared, low-generation-probability nucleotide sequences. A later analysis calculated a clonal expansion index for each public chain from normalized within-repertoire ranks of inferred template counts. In a later analysis, generation probabilities were computed with a VDJ recombination model fitted to out-of-frame rearrangements, and the resulting probabilities were checked against IGoR. A later analysis scored TCR-TCR, TCR-HLA and TCR-CMV co-occurrence with hypergeometric tests, applying a repertoire-size bias correction to TCR pairs. In a later analysis, false discovery rates were estimated by permuting HLA or CMV assignments 20 times. In a later analysis, co-occurring TCRs were grouped using DBSCAN, and TCRdist sequence similarity was added for clustering within HLA-allele-positive subsets. Repertoires with fewer than 30,000 or more than 120,000 public chains were left out of co-occurrence clustering, as were four to six repertoires with anomalous nucleotide sharing. As stored in TCRdb, this immuneACCESS dataset retains in-frame rearrangements with V and J assigned. A fraction of the clones does not appear; measured against another copy, unresolved V genes explain less than half of the discrepancy, and the remainder lacks a known reason. D and trimming were read from the DNA, whereas the V and J calls and clone size are those reported in that table. The sample table shows about 120,000 clones, and over 75% are seen once. The top ten constitute 2.1% of the sample.

The germline V gene gives CDR1 as SGDLS and CDR2 as YYNGEE. From cysteine to phenylalanine, the CDR3 is 16 amino acids long. Just CDR3 DNA is preserved here, 48 bases in frame from base 1. At the junction V is shortened by 2 bases and J by 0 bases; bases outside the gene matches: 5. As concerns this clone: This receptor's antigen is unknown. No much larger clone is present one base from it, and per-base qualities are unavailable.

Summary of the overall study and its limitations: In a later analysis, the rate of TCR association differed among HLA loci, with DRB1 alleles having the most associated TCRs and HLA-C alleles having the fewest. Cytomegalovirus status was reported to be diagnosed by the classifier with high specificity and sensitivity in both the original and validation cohorts. It was suggested by the authors that the approach could potentially be generalized to other disease states and immunological phenotypes. Because counts were too low, roughly 18 rarely observed V segments, including chromosome 9 orphons, were left out of the earlier analysis of some 600 of the donors. Broadly in line with IMGT annotations, most TCR beta V segments showed up in productive rearrangements about 87% or about 30% of the time in an earlier analysis of 450 to 600 of the donors. A later analysis associated about 17,000 TCR beta sequences with specific HLA alleles at a false discovery rate of 0.05. A later analysis found that HLA-associated TCR beta chains were more clonally expanded and had lower generation probabilities than equally common non-associated chains. This cohort had only TCR beta chains sequenced, and the lack of alpha or paired-chain data limited which features could be detected. A total of 150 to 200 TCR beta chains were listed by the study as associated with cytomegalovirus. While some public TCRs were present in many individuals, most TCR sequences turned up only very rarely across donors. The presence/absence analyses assumed that sequencing depth was roughly uniform across donors, and that assumption may not be true. Three of the identified cytomegalovirus-associated TCR beta chains were confirmed in vitro to be specific for cytomegalovirus antigens. Some IMGT-functional V segments, including TRBV6-2 and TRBV6-3, could not be told apart with the 87-base-pair reads, so those segments were excluded. For the cohort, immune exposure information was limited to CMV serostatus. Because some donors lacked HLA typing at each locus, the association tests relied only on the typed subset. Several of the top co-occurrence clusters appeared to be linked to parvovirus B19, influenza, CMV and Epstein-Barr virus, according to a later analysis. Most CMV-associated TCR beta chains appeared to be HLA-restricted in a later analysis, and the HLA associations seemed to be driven largely by CMV exposure. A further reported finding was that TCR beta sequences accurately predicted the HLA-A and HLA-B alleles for most subjects in the first cohort. When HLA alleles, especially DR and DQ, strongly co-occurred, TCR associations were difficult to assign to individual alleles. A later genetic analysis reported fewer N-insertions in productive TCRs among donors in an Asian-associated ancestry cluster than the roughly 670-donor mean. An association between a missense DCLRE1C variant and V-gene and J-gene trimming of TCR beta chains was found in a later genetic analysis and replicated in an independent cohort. A cluster of highly shared sequence variants was judged likely to represent a technical artifact of the sequencing pipeline. Correlated functional status among segregating V segments might reflect linkage disequilibrium, but an unknown experimental factor could not be ruled out.

Input material: PBMCs. The clonotype originates from a young man in good health and CMV-seronegative. The V and J segments used are TRBV9 and TRBJ1-1; TRBD1 fits 9 bases in the junction. The bases are TGTGCCAGCAGCGTGGGACAGGGACTCATGAACACTGAAGCTTTCTTT. The encoded protein is CASSVGQGLMNTEAFF.